This passage covers 21 T cell receptor beta chains from one sample sequenced in a study of human T cells and chemical hapten exposure. MiXCR, applied by TCRdb to the RACE reads, yields one record per CDR3 protein. The sample records roughly 380,000 distinct CDR3 sequences, about 6.9% being singletons. The time point: patch test 2, 6 weeks after DPC sensitization. Treatment defined: therapeutic diphenylcyclopropenone sensitization with weekly scalp DPC. Sequenced material: whole blood, taken in connection with sensitization to the hapten diphenylcyclopropenone (DPC). These receptors were obtained from a woman aged 18-30 years with alopecia areata. Some clones in this sample may be carry-over from other donors' samples.

The sample holds many counts of this clonotype. The CDR3 spells CASSFGGLRDTEAFF. The DNA of the CDR3 is TGTGCCAGCAGTTTCGGGGGGCTAAGGGACACTGAAGCTTTCTTT. This chain joins TRBV12-3 or TRBV12-4 and TRBJ1-1; D might be TRBD1 (6 bases). The V end was cut by 3 bases, the J end by 3 bases, with 14 bases between. This CDR3 is built from 15 residues.

The chain joins TRBV20-1 to TRBJ1-1; D not resolved. Germline V lookup: CDR1 DFQATT, CDR2 SNEGSKA (reference sequence). The CDR3 runs to 14 residues. Trimming took 4 bases from V and 3 from J, leaving 15 bases between them. CDR3 sequence reads: CSATPMGRDTEAFF. For the CDR3, the DNA is TGCAGTGCTACCCCGATGGGAAGGGACACTGAAGCTTTCTTT.

This clonotype was observed at least ten times. The rearrangement uses TRBV7-2 and TRBJ1-5; 8 bases match TRBD1. Germline V gene lookup returns CDR1 SGHTA and CDR2 FQGNSA. With 6 bases clipped from V and 5 bases from J, the junction kept 3 bases outside the gene matches. This CDR3 is built from 13 residues. The CDR3 DNA reads TGTGCCAGCAGTTACAGGGGGGATCAGCCCCAGCATTTT. It encodes CASSYRGDQPQHF.

This clonotype was detected only a few times. The chain links TRBV6-1 to TRBJ2-1; the match to TRBD2 covers 10 bases. CDR3 length: 15 amino acids. Germline values: CDR1 MNHNS, CDR2 SASEGT. V shed 4 bases and J 10 bases; nucleotides not matched to a gene: 10. This CDR3 is CASSVSGGAYGEQFF. CDR3 nucleotides: TGTGCCAGCAGTGTCAGCGGGGGGGCCTACGGGGAGCAGTTCTTC.

This clonotype was observed at least ten times. The rearrangement joins TRBV7-2 to TRBJ2-3; D is perhaps TRBD1 (6 bases). The CDR3 length is 15 residues. Germline loops: CDR1 SGHTA, CDR2 FQGNSA. Trimming took off 1 base at V and 6 bases at J, with 14 bases between the two ends. The CDR3 sequence is CASSLGQGSWDTQYF. The CDR3 DNA sequence: TGTGCCAGCAGCTTAGGTCAGGGGTCATGGGATACGCAGTATTTT.

This clonotype showed up just a few times. This chain joins TRBV12-3 or TRBV12-4 and TRBJ1-5; a possible D gene is TRBD1 (5 bases). This CDR3 has 13 residues. With 5 bases removed from V and 3 bases from J, the gap between germline ends came to 8 bases. DNA for the CDR3: TGTGCCAGCAGTCAGACAGTCAATCAGCCCCAGCATTTT. Residues: CASSQTVNQPQHF.

This chain joins TRBV10-3 and TRBJ2-5; 8 bases line up with TRBD2. The junction had 3 bases not matched to a gene; V was cut back by 2 bases and J by 1 base. The CDR3 contains 15 residues. Looked up from germline, CDR1 is ENHRY and CDR2 is SYGVKD. This CDR3 is CAISEPGLGQETQYF. The CDR3 DNA is TGTGCCATCAGTGAGCCGGGACTAGGCCAAGAGACCCAGTACTTC.

This clonotype has a handful of counts. The chain is built from TRBV9 and TRBJ1-6; D is unresolved. Per germline, CDR1 SGDLS and CDR2 YYNGEE. Deletions cut 3 bases from V and 6 bases from J, with 7 bases between. CDR3 size: 13 residues. The CDR3 region is CASSGEFNSPLHF. The CDR3, as DNA: TGTGCCAGCAGCGGGGAATTTAATTCACCCCTCCACTTT.

This clonotype was found a few times. V gene TRBV3-1 combines with J gene TRBJ1-2; D remains ambiguous. This CDR3 region has 15 residues. The V end was cut by 1 base, the J end by 8 bases, with 17 bases between. Looked up from germline, CDR1 is LGHDT and CDR2 is YNNKEL (reference sequence). CDR3 sequence (DNA): TGTGCCAGCAGCCAAGGAGACGCCCCAGCTAGGGGCTACACCTTC. This translates into CASSQGDAPARGYTF.

This clonotype was observed a handful of times. V is TRBV28 and J is TRBJ2-3, with D uncertain. V lost 3 bases and J lost 6, with 10 bases in between. Germline V gene lookup returns CDR1 MDHEN and CDR2 SYDVKM. The CDR3 runs 13 residues. Here the CDR3 reads CASSFRTEDTQYF. CDR3 nucleotide sequence: TGTGCCAGCAGTTTCAGGACGGAGGATACGCAGTATTTT.

This clonotype was observed at least ten times. The rearrangement joins TRBV4-3 to TRBJ1-2; tentative D call: TRBD1 (5 bases). CDR3 length: 14 residues. Germline V gene lookup returns CDR1 LGHNA and CDR2 YSLEER. V was trimmed by 5 bases and J by 2 bases, leaving 12 bases between them. The CDR3 region has the DNA TGCGCCAGCAGCTCCGGGGGATCCAACTATGGCTACACCTTC. It encodes CASSSGGSNYGYTF.

This clonotype came up many times. The CDR3 bases are TGCAGCGTTAGAACGAACACTGAAGCTTTCTTT. Residues: CSVRTNTEAFF. The chain is built from TRBV29-1 and TRBJ1-1; D unresolved. This CDR3 has 11 residues. V dropped 5 bases and J dropped 1 base, with 5 bases sitting between them. Looked up from germline, CDR1 is SQVTM and CDR2 is ANQGSEA. Full variable domain (missing parts from reference TRBV29-1 and TRBJ1-1): SAVISQKPSRDICQRGTSLTIQCQVDSQVTMMFWYRQQPGQSLTLIATANQGSEATYESGFVIDKFPISRPNLTFSTLTVSNMSPEDSSIYLCSVRTNTEAFFGQGTRLTVV.

This clonotype turned up a few times. The chain recombines TRBV7-9 with TRBJ2-5; D unresolved. The CDR3 totals 13 residues. The V end was cut by 1 base, the J end by 3 bases, with 6 bases between. Germline V gene lookup returns CDR1 SEHNR and CDR2 FQNEAQ (reference sequence). The CDR3 region has the DNA TGTGCCAGCAGCTTAGACGGCAAAGAGACCCAGTACTTC. Protein sequence: CASSLDGKETQYF. The entire variable domain, with the rest obtained from reference TRBV7-9 and TRBJ2-5, is as follows: DTGVSQNPRHKITKRGQNVTFRCDPISEHNRLYWYRQTLGQGPEFLTYFQNEAQLEKSRLLSDRFSAERPKGSFSTLEIQRTEQGDSAMYLCASSLDGKETQYFGPGTRLLVL.

This clonotype was observed a few times. The V gene is TRBV19, the J gene TRBJ1-5; D gene uncertain. The ends were cut back, 10 bases at V and 3 bases at J, with 16 bases in the middle. This CDR3 region has 14 residues. Germline V gene sequence: CDR1 LNHDA, CDR2 SQIVND (reference sequence). CDR3: CATTQQRLNQPQHF. CDR3 DNA: TGTGCCACCACCCAACAGCGACTCAATCAGCCCCAGCATTTT.

This clonotype was counted ten times or more. The chain has TRBV18 and TRBJ2-6; D call uncertain. The CDR3 covers 16 residues. Germline-derived CDR1 and CDR2 are KGHSH and LQKENI. V dropped 1 base and J dropped 0 bases, with 7 bases sitting between them. The CDR3 here is CASSPQLGSGANVLTF. The CDR3, as DNA: TGTGCCAGCTCACCACAACTGGGCTCTGGGGCCAACGTCCTGACTTTC.

The rearrangement joins TRBV18 to TRBJ2-1; D might be TRBD1 (5 bases). Trimming took 3 bases from V and 4 from J, leaving 16 bases between them. CDR1 KGHSH and CDR2 LQKENI come from the germline V gene. This CDR3 comprises 16 residues. CDR3 loop: CASSPLGVRIYNEQFF. The CDR3 DNA follows: TGTGCCAGCTCACCTCTAGGGGTCCGAATATACAATGAGCAGTTCTTC.

Ten or more counts support this clonotype. The chain employs TRBV5-1 and TRBJ1-4; tentative D call: TRBD1 (6 bases). The CDR3 spans 14 residues. From germline, CDR1 is SGHRS and CDR2 YFSETQ. V lost 5 bases and J lost 2, with 10 bases in between. The CDR3 sequence: CASRPDSTNEKLFF. The CDR3 DNA reads as TGCGCCAGCAGACCGGACAGCACTAATGAAAAACTGTTTTTT.

This clonotype appeared a few times. J is TRBJ2-4 and V is TRBV29-1; a weak D match, TRBD2 (5 bases). Trimming removed 3 bases at V and 8 bases at J, with 8 bases between. The germline gives CDR1 SQVTM, CDR2 ANQGSEA. The CDR3 contains 11 residues. The CDR3 loop is CSVDRDHIQYF. CDR3 bases: TGCAGCGTTGATCGGGATCACATTCAGTACTTC. Full variable domain (missing parts from reference TRBV29-1 and TRBJ2-4): SAVISQKPSRDICQRGTSLTIQCQVDSQVTMMFWYRQQPGQSLTLIATANQGSEATYESGFVIDKFPISRPNLTFSTLTVSNMSPEDSSIYLCSVDRDHIQYFGAGTRLSVL.

The gene calls are TRBV7-8 and TRBJ2-1; 7 nucleotides align to TRBD1. V trimming: 6 bases; J trimming: 12 bases; junction bases outside the gene matches: 14. The CDR3 has 14 amino acids. Germline V lookup: CDR1 SGHVS, CDR2 FQNEAQ. The CDR3: CASRQEGAQFGQFF. DNA of the CDR3: TGTGCCAGCAGACAAGAGGGGGCTCAATTCGGGCAGTTCTTC. The full variable domain, completed using reference TRBV7-8 and TRBJ2-1, is GAGVSQSPRYKVAKRGQDVALRCDPISGHVSLFWYQQALGQGPEFLTYFQNEAQLDKSGLPSDRFFAERPEGSVSTLKIQRTQQEDSAVYLCASRQEGAQFGQFFGPGTRLTVL.

There are many counts of this clonotype. The J gene is TRBJ2-7, the V gene TRBV18, with TRBD1 matching over 10 bases. With V trimmed by 0 bases and J by 4 bases, 6 bases remained unmatched. The CDR3 length is 16 residues. Germline-derived CDR1 and CDR2 are KGHSH and LQKENI. The CDR3 DNA reads as TGTGCCAGCTCACCACCGGGGGGACAGGGGCTATACGAGCAGTACTTC. Amino acids: CASSPPGGQGLYEQYF. Filled out from reference TRBV18 and TRBJ2-7, the complete variable domain reads NAGVMQNPRHLVRRRGQEARLRCSPMKGHSHVYWYRQLPEEGLKFMVYLQKENIIDESGMPKERFSAEFPKEGPSILRIQQVVRGDSAAYFCASSPPGGQGLYEQYFGPGTRLTVT.

The chain couples TRBV7-9 to TRBJ1-1, with D unclear. Germline CDR1 and CDR2: SEHNR and FQNEAQ (reference sequence). The CDR3 has 15 residues. Trimming stripped 1 base from V and 0 bases from J, with 9 bases between. CDR3 sequence reads: CASSLGVSMNTEAFF. CDR3 bases: TGTGCCAGCAGCTTAGGGGTCTCCATGAACACTGAAGCTTTCTTT.